The rows below give T cell receptor beta chains drawn from one sample of a study of T-cell reconstitution after alpha-beta-depleted transplantation in children. Each CDR3 protein gets one entry after TCRdb re-called the PCR reads with MiXCR. The table has hundreds of thousands of distinct CDR3 sequences, roughly 17% seen once; the top ten hold approximately 1%. The material was PBMCs from the stem cell graft donor, obtained from the stem cell graft. These receptors originate from a human donor who donated a stem cell graft to a child with acute myeloid leukemia. Both conserved end residues are trimmed from each CDR3.

TRBV7-2	TRBJ1-2	ASSLGPVPN
TRBV27	TRBJ1-1	ASKDAVMNTEAF
TRBV7-2	TRBJ2-5	ASGSGETQY
TRBV28	TRBJ2-5	ASSFLTGAGTQY
TRBV4-2	TRBJ1-5	ASSQEPGQNQPQH
TRBV7-9	TRBJ1-4	ASSIPLQGATNEKLF
TRBV20-1	TRBJ1-6	SAQPGQKLTLH
TRBV20-1	TRBJ2-2	SARKQGGGELF
TRBV27	TRBJ1-2	ASSLSGPPGGQPYGYT
TRBV25-1	TRBJ1-6	ASSDSRLSSYNSPLH
TRBV7-6	TRBJ2-6	ASSPGQGVFSGANVLT
TRBV12-3/TRBV12-4	TRBJ2-1	ASSLKALTTGRYHEQF
TRBV4-1	TRBJ2-1	ASSQADDNEQF
TRBV5-5	TRBJ2-3	ASRSGTQTTDTQY
TRBV4-3	TRBJ1-3	ASSHNSGNTIY
TRBV3-1	TRBJ2-1	ASRQFSGGIYNEQF
TRBV7-2	TRBJ2-5	ASSLGPGEQTQY